The clone carrying this T cell receptor (beta chain) was found many times. Its antigen remains unknown. This sample was taken from a study of T-cell memory formation after mild COVID-19. Across the whole study: For the most part, TCR clusters were specific to one donor. Study findings and constraints: From day 15 to 85, contracting clones were balanced between CD4 and CD8, whereas later expanders leaned toward CD4+. Certain responding clones were present in pre-infection memory, suggesting participation of cross-reactive memory.

Using constant-segment primers, 5'RACE produced TCR alpha and TCR beta cDNA libraries carrying sample barcodes and UMIs. TCRdb used MiXCR to reprocess the 5' RACE reads, holding one entry per CDR3 protein. The sample holds a few hundred thousand distinct CDR3 sequences, 20% to 25% seen once. The CDR3 spans 14 residues. Trimming shortened V by 3 bases and J by 2 bases, and 11 bases separated the two germline ends. J is TRBJ2-7 and V is TRBV12-3 or TRBV12-4; D is possibly TRBD1 or TRBD2 (5 bases each). Sequencing was carried out using PBMCs or a T cell subset sorted from them (not recorded which). This clonotype originated in a man aged 18 to 29 who had mild COVID-19 (a few samples of this study predate the infection). Cell type and time point are not known. The chain's CDR3 is CASSFRDRAYEQYF. DNA for the CDR3: TGTGCCAGCAGTTTCCGGGACCGAGCCTACGAGCAGTACTTC.